The 29 T cell receptor beta chains presented below share a single source sample, sequenced in a study of T cells in Graves' hyperthyroidism and ophthalmopathy. It was RNA transcripts that yielded the amplified TCR beta CDR3 regions. HTBI primers were used for first-round RT-PCR of the TCR CDR3. One entry per CDR3 protein, called by TCRdb with MiXCR from the multiplex PCR reads. The sample holds around 300,000 distinct CDR3 sequences, roughly an eighth seen once. Sequenced: blood. Receptor source: a woman aged 40 to 50 with Graves' hyperthyroidism.

The V call is TRBV19, the J call TRBJ2-1; D ambiguous. The CDR3 is 15 amino acids. The germline V and J ends were trimmed by 0 bases and 0 bases, with 6 bases remaining between them. Germline lookup yields CDR1 LNHDA and CDR2 SQIVND (reference sequence). CDR3 sequence reads: CASSIEVSSYNEQFF. CDR3 DNA: TGTGCCAGTAGTATAGAAGTAAGCTCCTACAATGAGCAGTTCTTC.

This clonotype was seen only a few times. V usage is TRBV19 and J usage is TRBJ1-1, with D possibly being TRBD1 (6 bases). V lost 2 bases, J lost 4 bases, and 11 bases lay in between. This CDR3 is built from 14 residues. CDR1 and CDR2 (germline): LNHDA, SQIVND (reference sequence). The CDR3 DNA reads as TGTGCCAGTAGTATAATGGGACAAGCCACTGAAGCTTTCTTT. Residues: CASSIMGQATEAFF.

This clonotype was detected many times. This chain links TRBV7-9 with TRBJ2-1; D not resolved. Germline CDR1 SEHNR, CDR2 FQNEAQ (reference sequence). CDR3 length: 14 amino acids. Deletions cut 5 bases from V and 0 bases from J, with 8 bases between. In nucleotides, the CDR3 is TGTGCCAGCAGCCCCTTAACCTCCTACAATGAGCAGTTCTTC. This gives the protein CASSPLTSYNEQFF.

V usage is TRBV5-5 and J usage is TRBJ1-3; no definite D call. The V gene lost 4 bases and the J gene lost 0 bases, with 11 bases spanning the gap. The CDR3 runs 15 residues. CDR1 and CDR2 (germline): SGHKS, YYEKEE (reference sequence). In DNA form, the CDR3 reads TGTGCCAGCAGCCCCCGGCTGTTCTCTGGAAACACCATATATTTT. Protein sequence: CASSPRLFSGNTIYF.

This clonotype was recorded many times. CDR3 nucleotide sequence: TGTGCCAGCAGCTTAGGGGTTCAGGGCCCCACCTACGAGCAGTACTTC. Translated: CASSLGVQGPTYEQYF. The chain uses TRBV7-8 and TRBJ2-7, with D possibly TRBD1 on 5 matching bases. Germline V CDR1 and CDR2: SGHVS, FQNEAQ. V shed 1 base and J shed 2 bases, with 15 bases lying between them. The CDR3 sequence is 16 residues long. The complete variable domain, with remaining parts taken from reference TRBV7-8 and TRBJ2-7, reads GAGVSQSPRYKVAKRGQDVALRCDPISGHVSLFWYQQALGQGPEFLTYFQNEAQLDKSGLPSDRFFAERPEGSVSTLKIQRTQQEDSAVYLCASSLGVQGPTYEQYFGPGTRLTVT.

Many counts were recorded for this clonotype. The V and J genes are TRBV5-8 and TRBJ1-1, with D possibly TRBD1 on 6 matching bases. Trimming cost V 2 bases and J 4 bases, with 18 bases left between them. The CDR3 spans 16 residues. From germline, CDR1 is SGHTS and CDR2 YDEGEE. This CDR3 is CASSFLGSRGATEAFF. As DNA, the CDR3 is TGTGCCAGCAGCTTTCTTGGGTCGAGGGGGGCCACTGAAGCTTTCTTT. Filled out from reference TRBV5-8 and TRBJ1-1, the complete variable domain reads EAGVTQSPTHLIKTRGQQATLRCSPISGHTSVYWYQQALGLGLQFLLWYDEGEERNRGNFPPRFSGRQFPNYSSELNVNALELEDSALYLCASSFLGSRGATEAFFGQGTRLTVV.

This clonotype was found many times. The chain links TRBV9 to TRBJ2-3, with a tentative D call TRBD2 (5 bases). The CDR3 spans 15 residues. Germline V gene lookup returns CDR1 SGDLS and CDR2 YYNGEE. V gave up 0 bases and J gave up 6 bases, with 14 bases separating them. Here the CDR3 reads CASSVEPSGLDTQYF. In DNA form, the CDR3 reads TGTGCCAGCAGCGTAGAGCCGTCCGGACTGGATACGCAGTATTTT.

This chain joins TRBV7-8 and TRBJ2-1; 7 bases align to TRBD2. Trimming took 5 bases from V and 3 from J; bases not matched to a gene: 22. In germline, CDR1 is SGHVS, CDR2 FQNEAQ. CDR3 length equals 20 residues. The CDR3 nucleotides read TGTGCCAGCAGCCTCCGGGAGTCTAGCGGCTTGGGGAGTTTCTACAATGAGCAGTTCTTC. Translation gives CASSLRESSGLGSFYNEQFF.

This clonotype has at least ten counts. The CDR3 nucleotides are TGTGCCAGCAGTGAATTAGGGGACTACGAGCAGTACTTC. It codes for CASSELGDYEQYF. The rearrangement links TRBV2 to TRBJ2-7; a possible D gene is TRBD1 (5 bases). CDR1 and CDR2 from the germline V gene are SNHLY and FYNNEI. The germline V and J ends were trimmed by 2 bases and 3 bases, with 8 bases remaining between them. This CDR3 spans 13 amino acids.

At least ten counts were recorded for this clonotype. V usage is TRBV30 and J usage is TRBJ1-6; 7 positions match TRBD1. Trimming at V came to 1 base and at J to 10 bases, leaving 10 bases not matched to a gene. Germline lookup yields CDR1 GTSNPN and CDR2 SVGIG (reference sequence). The CDR3 is 15 residues long. The CDR3 sequence is CAWSATRTGTSPLHF. DNA for the CDR3: TGTGCCTGGAGTGCGACGCGGACAGGTACCTCACCCCTCCACTTT.

This clonotype was observed many times. The rearrangement joins TRBV2 to TRBJ2-6, with D hard to call. Trimming stripped 2 bases from V and 0 bases from J, with 11 bases between. CDR1 and CDR2 from the germline V gene are SNHLY and FYNNEI. The CDR3 totals 17 residues. The CDR3 bases are TGTGCCAGCAGTGAACGTACAGACACCTCTGGGGCCAACGTCCTGACTTTC. Its protein product is CASSERTDTSGANVLTF.

This clonotype occurred a few times. V gene TRBV19 combines with J gene TRBJ1-5; D perhaps matches TRBD1 (5 bases). CDR3 size: 17 residues. Looked up from germline, CDR1 is LNHDA and CDR2 is SQIVND (reference sequence). V was clipped by 1 base and J by 2 bases, with 15 bases between them. The chain's CDR3 is CASSIGMRDARNQPQHF. The CDR3 DNA reads as TGTGCCAGTAGTATAGGGATGAGGGACGCGCGCAATCAGCCCCAGCATTTT.

In its sample, this clonotype was seen many times. V and J are TRBV5-1 and TRBJ2-3; perhaps TRBD1 as D (5 bases). V was shortened by 3 bases and J by 2 bases, with 13 bases between the two germline ends. Germline assignment: CDR1 SGHRS and CDR2 YFSETQ. This CDR3 has 15 residues. CDR3 protein: CASSSQDILTDTQYF. Written as DNA, the CDR3 is TGCGCCAGCAGCTCGCAGGACATTCTCACAGATACGCAGTATTTT.

This clonotype was seen ten or more times. The chain couples TRBV12-3 or TRBV12-4 to TRBJ1-1; a possible D gene is TRBD1 (5 bases). With 5 bases removed from V and 0 bases from J, the gap between germline ends came to 25 bases. CDR3 size: 19 residues. The CDR3 spells CASSPHMGGMPELNTEAFF. In nucleotides, the CDR3 is TGTGCCAGCAGTCCCCACATGGGGGGGATGCCAGAATTGAACACTGAAGCTTTCTTT.

This clonotype was recorded only once. The V gene is TRBV10-3, the J gene TRBJ2-1; D remains unclear. Germline CDR1 is ENHRY and CDR2 is SYGVKD. V lost 5 bases and J lost 8, with 22 bases in between. The CDR3 runs 16 residues. CDR3 sequence (DNA): TGTGCCATCAGTCACCAGGCGGAGCCTCCCAGAGATGAGCAGTTCTTC. Translation: CAISHQAEPPRDEQFF.

This clonotype has ten or more counts. The V gene is TRBV28, the J gene TRBJ2-7, with D maybe TRBD2 (5 bases). CDR1 MDHEN and CDR2 SYDVKM come from the germline V gene. The V end lost 6 bases, the J end lost 4 bases, and 13 bases lay between the germline ends. This CDR3 spans 13 amino acids. CDR3 residues: CASSPGLPYEQYF. CDR3 in DNA: TGTGCCAGCAGCCCGGGATTACCTTACGAGCAGTACTTC. Full variable domain (remainder filled in from reference TRBV28 and TRBJ2-7): DVKVTQSSRYLVKRTGEKVFLECVQDMDHENMFWYRQDPGLGLRLIYFSYDVKMKEKGDIPEGYSVSREKKERFSLILESASTNQTSMYLCASSPGLPYEQYFGPGTRLTVT.

This clonotype came up many times. The chain has TRBV7-2 and TRBJ2-5; TRBD2 agrees at 8 bases. Unmatched junction bases numbered 9, after V lost 5 bases and J lost 10 bases. Germline CDR1 SGHTA, CDR2 FQGNSA. This CDR3 has 13 amino acids. The CDR3 here is CASSQGRTSSQYF. For the CDR3, the DNA is TGTGCCAGCAGCCAGGGCCGGACTAGCAGCCAGTACTTC.

The sample holds many counts of this clonotype. V is TRBV7-6 and J is TRBJ2-1; D gene unclear. Trimming took 3 bases from V and 1 from J, leaving 7 bases between them. Germline V CDR1 and CDR2: SGHVS, FNYEAQ. The CDR3 is made up of 14 amino acids. The CDR3 region is CASSFSESYNEQFF. CDR3 sequence (DNA): TGTGCCAGCAGCTTTTCTGAATCCTACAATGAGCAGTTCTTC.

This clonotype has a single count. V and J are TRBV10-3 and TRBJ1-2; a weak D match, TRBD1 (6 bases). Germline CDR1 ENHRY, CDR2 SYGVKD. There are 14 residues in the CDR3. V lost 4 bases and J lost 1, with 10 bases in between. The CDR3 sequence is CAISGTDSNYGYTF. The CDR3 region has the DNA TGTGCCATCAGTGGGACAGACAGTAACTATGGCTACACCTTC.

This clonotype was observed many times. The chain uses TRBV29-1 and TRBJ2-4; TRBD1 agrees at 9 bases. The CDR3 has 13 amino acids. J gave up 5 bases and V 6 bases, and 5 bases lay outside the gene matches. Germline loops: CDR1 SQVTM, CDR2 ANQGSEA. The CDR3 DNA reads as TGCAGCGTCCCCGGGACAGGGCAAAACATTCAGTACTTC. This codes for CSVPGTGQNIQYF.

This clonotype was recorded many times. The chain employs TRBV12-3 or TRBV12-4 and TRBJ2-1; 11 positions agree with TRBD2. The CDR3 is 14 amino acids. V was clipped by 6 bases and J by 7 bases; unmatched bases: 5. The CDR3 bases are TGTGCCAGCAGGGGACTAGCGGATTTGAATGAGCAGTTCTTC. This translates into CASRGLADLNEQFF.

This clonotype has ten or more counts. The chain combines TRBV28 with TRBJ1-5; the D is unclear. CDR3 length: 15 residues. Germline CDR1 reads MDHEN; CDR2 reads SYDVKM. Trimming took 1 base from V and 9 from J, leaving 16 bases between them. CDR3 loop: CASSLSMSSVGPQHF. CDR3 DNA sequence: TGTGCCAGCAGTTTATCTATGTCTTCTGTGGGGCCCCAGCATTTT.

There are many counts of this clonotype. The J gene is TRBJ2-1, the V gene TRBV9; no definite D call. The CDR3 sequence is 13 residues long. Germline V gives CDR1 SGDLS, CDR2 YYNGEE. The V end lost 1 base, the J end lost 8 bases, and 10 bases lay between the germline ends. The CDR3 sequence: CASSVWTKDEQFF. In DNA, the CDR3 is TGTGCCAGCAGCGTATGGACCAAGGATGAGCAGTTCTTC. The whole variable domain, remainder taken from reference TRBV9 and TRBJ2-1, is DSGVTQTPKHLITATGQRVTLRCSPRSGDLSVYWYQQSLDQGLQFLIQYYNGEERAKGNILERFSAQQFPDLHSELNLSSLELGDSALYFCASSVWTKDEQFFGPGTRLTVL.

This clonotype showed up many times. This chain links TRBV28 with TRBJ2-1; perhaps D is TRBD1 or TRBD2 (5 bases each). V shed 5 bases and J shed 6 bases, with 11 bases lying between them. Germline CDR1 is MDHEN and CDR2 is SYDVKM. There are 13 residues in the CDR3. CDR3 in amino acids: CASSGWDLNEQFF. CDR3 nucleotides: TGTGCCAGCAGTGGCTGGGACCTCAATGAGCAGTTCTTC.

V usage is TRBV27 and J usage is TRBJ1-1, with a tentative D call TRBD1 (6 bases). The V gene lost 11 bases and the J gene lost 5 bases, with 12 bases spanning the gap. This CDR3 contains 11 residues. Germline V CDR1 and CDR2: MNHEY, SMNVEV (reference sequence). CDR3 residues: CAGIRGTEAFF. In nucleotides, the CDR3 is TGTGCCGGCATCAGGGGAACTGAAGCTTTCTTT.

This clonotype was picked up many times. The rearrangement uses TRBV12-3 or TRBV12-4 and TRBJ2-3, with 7 bases that match TRBD2. The CDR3 covers 15 residues. J gave up 4 bases and V 0 bases, and 4 bases lay outside the gene matches. For the CDR3, the DNA is TGTGCCAGCAGTTTAGCGGGAGGGCCAGCAGATACGCAGTATTTT. Residues: CASSLAGGPADTQYF.

This clonotype was counted many times. The CDR3 here is CASSLRASRDYQPQHF. The CDR3 DNA reads TGTGCCAGCAGTTTACGGGCCAGTAGGGATTATCAGCCCCAGCATTTT. The chain links TRBV28 to TRBJ1-5; D is ambiguous. Trimming shortened V by 2 bases and J by 5 bases, and 16 bases separated the two germline ends. The CDR3 covers 16 residues. Germline V gives CDR1 MDHEN, CDR2 SYDVKM.

The V gene is TRBV29-1, the J gene TRBJ1-2; D unresolved. CDR1 SQVTM and CDR2 ANQGSEA come from the germline V gene. The CDR3 runs 12 residues. The germline V and J ends were trimmed by 2 bases and 9 bases, with 13 bases remaining between them. The CDR3 DNA follows: TGCAGCGTTGAACTGAGCCCCGTTAGCTACACCTTC. This codes for CSVELSPVSYTF.

This clonotype was seen at least ten times. CDR3 sequence (DNA): TGTGCCAGCAGCCAACAAGGGGCAGCCCCAAATCAGCCCCAGCATTTT. Protein product: CASSQQGAAPNQPQHF. The chain joins TRBV3-1 to TRBJ1-5, with D possibly TRBD1 on 5 matching bases. Deletions cut 2 bases from V and 4 bases from J, with 15 bases between. Germline V lookup: CDR1 LGHDT, CDR2 YNNKEL (reference sequence). There are 16 residues in the CDR3.